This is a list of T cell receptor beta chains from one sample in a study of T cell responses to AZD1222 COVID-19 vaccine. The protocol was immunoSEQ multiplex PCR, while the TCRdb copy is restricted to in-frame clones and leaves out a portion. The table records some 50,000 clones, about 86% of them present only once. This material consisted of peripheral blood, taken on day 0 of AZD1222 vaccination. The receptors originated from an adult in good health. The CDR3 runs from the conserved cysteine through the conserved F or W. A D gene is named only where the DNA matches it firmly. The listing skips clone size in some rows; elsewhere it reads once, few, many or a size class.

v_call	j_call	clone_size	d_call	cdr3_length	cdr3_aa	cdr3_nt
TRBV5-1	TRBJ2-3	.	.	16	CASSFNRDHSTDTQYF	TGCGCCAGCAGCTTTAACCGGGACCATTCCACAGATACGCAGTATTTT
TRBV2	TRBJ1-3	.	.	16	CASKEYLRFSGNTIYF	TGTGCCAGCAAAGAATATTTGAGGTTCTCTGGAAACACCATATATTTT
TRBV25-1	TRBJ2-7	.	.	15	CARVVGVFPPYEQYF	TGTGCCAGGGTTGTGGGAGTTTTTCCTCCCTACGAGCAGTACTTC
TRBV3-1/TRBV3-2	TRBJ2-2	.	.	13	CASSQDHSGELFF	TGTGCCAGCAGCCAAGATCACTCCGGGGAGCTGTTTTTT
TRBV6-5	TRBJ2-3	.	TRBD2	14	CASSKGLDADTQYF	TGTGCCAGCAGTAAGGGACTAGATGCAGATACGCAGTATTTT
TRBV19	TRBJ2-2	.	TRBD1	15	CASTDRALLAGELFF	TGTGCCAGTACGGACAGGGCTCTGTTGGCCGGGGAGCTGTTTTTT
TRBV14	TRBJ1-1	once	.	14	CASSRWGRDTEAFF	TGTGCCAGCAGCCGTTGGGGGCGGGACACTGAAGCTTTCTTT
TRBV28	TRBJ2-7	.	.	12	CASSLWGTEQYF	TGTGCCAGCAGTTTATGGGGGACAGAGCAGTACTTC
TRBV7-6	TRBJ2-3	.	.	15	CASSLTSARTDTQYF	TGTGCCAGCAGCTTAACTAGTGCCCGCACAGATACGCAGTATTTT
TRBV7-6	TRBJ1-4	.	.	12	CASRVANEKLFF	TGTGCCAGCAGGGTTGCTAATGAAAAACTGTTTTTT
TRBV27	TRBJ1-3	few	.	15	CASSPSLSSGNTIYF	TGTGCCAGCAGTCCATCACTCAGCTCTGGAAACACCATATATTTT
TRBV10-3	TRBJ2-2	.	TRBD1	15	CAIRDRGTDTGELFF	TGTGCCATCAGGGACAGGGGAACAGACACCGGGGAGCTGTTTTTT
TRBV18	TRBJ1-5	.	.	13	CASSPSYNQPQHF	TGTGCCAGCTCACCATCATATAATCAGCCCCAGCATTTT
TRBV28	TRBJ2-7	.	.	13	CASSFRAVYEQYF	TGTGCCAGCAGTTTCAGGGCCGTATACGAGCAGTACTTC
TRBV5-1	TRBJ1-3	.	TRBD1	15	CASSQGTDSGNTIYF	TGCGCCAGCAGCCAAGGGACAGATTCTGGAAACACCATATATTTT
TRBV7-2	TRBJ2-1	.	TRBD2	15	CASSGRGASYNEQFF	TGTGCCAGCAGCGGGCGGGGGGCCTCCTACAATGAGCAGTTCTTC
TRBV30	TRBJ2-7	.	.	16	CAWPGVGSRCSYEQYF	TGTGCCTGGCCTGGGGTTGGGTCGCGGTGCTCCTACGAGCAGTACTTC
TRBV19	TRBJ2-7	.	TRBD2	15	CASSIDLAGGSKQYF	TGTGCCAGTAGTATAGATCTAGCGGGAGGCTCTAAGCAGTACTTC
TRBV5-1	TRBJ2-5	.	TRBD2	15	CASRGLAGVQETQYF	TGCGCCAGCAGAGGGCTAGCGGGAGTCCAAGAGACCCAGTACTTC
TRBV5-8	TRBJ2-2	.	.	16	CASSLGTNRETGELFF	TGTGCCAGCAGCTTGGGGACCAACAGGGAGACCGGGGAGCTGTTTTTT